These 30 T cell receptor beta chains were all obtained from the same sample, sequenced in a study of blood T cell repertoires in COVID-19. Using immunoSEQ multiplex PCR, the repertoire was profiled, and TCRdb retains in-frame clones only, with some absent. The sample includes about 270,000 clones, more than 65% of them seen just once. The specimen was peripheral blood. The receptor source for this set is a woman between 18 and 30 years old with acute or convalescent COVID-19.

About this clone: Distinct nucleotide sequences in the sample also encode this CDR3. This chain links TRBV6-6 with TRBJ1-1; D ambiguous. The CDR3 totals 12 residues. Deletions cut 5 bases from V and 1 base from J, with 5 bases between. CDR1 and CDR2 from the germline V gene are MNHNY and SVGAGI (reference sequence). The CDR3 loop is CASSLKNTEAFF. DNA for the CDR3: TGTGCCAGCAGTCTCAAGAACACTGAAGCTTTCTTT.

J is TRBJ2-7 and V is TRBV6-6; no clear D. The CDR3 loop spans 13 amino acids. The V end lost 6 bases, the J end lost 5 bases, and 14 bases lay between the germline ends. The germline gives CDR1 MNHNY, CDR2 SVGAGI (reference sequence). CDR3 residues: CASSSHTVNEQYF. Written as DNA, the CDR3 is TGTGCCAGCAGCTCTCACACAGTTAACGAGCAGTACTTC.

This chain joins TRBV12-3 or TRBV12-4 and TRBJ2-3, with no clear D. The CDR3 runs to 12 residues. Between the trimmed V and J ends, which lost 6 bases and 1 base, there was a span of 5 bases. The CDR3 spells CASRARTDTQYF. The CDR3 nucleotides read TGTGCCAGCAGGGCTCGCACAGATACGCAGTATTTT.

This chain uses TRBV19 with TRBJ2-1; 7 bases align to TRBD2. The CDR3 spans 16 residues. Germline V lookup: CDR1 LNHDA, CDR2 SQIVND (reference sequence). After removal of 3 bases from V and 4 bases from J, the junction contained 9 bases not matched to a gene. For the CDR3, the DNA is TGTGCCAGTAGTATGTATCCCATGGGGGGGTACAATGAGCAGTTCTTC. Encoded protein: CASSMYPMGGYNEQFF.

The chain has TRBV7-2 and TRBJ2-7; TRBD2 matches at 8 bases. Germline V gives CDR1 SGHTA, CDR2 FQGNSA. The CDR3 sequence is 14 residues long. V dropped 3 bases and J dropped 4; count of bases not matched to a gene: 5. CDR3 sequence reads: CASSFTSGDYEQYF. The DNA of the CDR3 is TGTGCCAGCAGCTTTACTAGCGGAGATTACGAGCAGTACTTC.

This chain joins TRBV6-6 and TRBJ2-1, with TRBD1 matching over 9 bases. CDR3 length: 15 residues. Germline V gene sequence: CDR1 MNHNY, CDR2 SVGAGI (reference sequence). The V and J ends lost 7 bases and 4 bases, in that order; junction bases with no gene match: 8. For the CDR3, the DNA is TGTGCCAGCACCGGACAGGGGCGCGCATACAATGAGCAGTTCTTC. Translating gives CASTGQGRAYNEQFF.

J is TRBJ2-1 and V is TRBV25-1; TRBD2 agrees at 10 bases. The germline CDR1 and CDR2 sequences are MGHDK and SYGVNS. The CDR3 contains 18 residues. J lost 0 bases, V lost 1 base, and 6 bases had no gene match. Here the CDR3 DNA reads TGTGCCAGCAGTGAATCCCACTCTAGCGGGAGCTCCTACAATGAGCAGTTCTTC. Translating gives CASSESHSSGSSYNEQFF.

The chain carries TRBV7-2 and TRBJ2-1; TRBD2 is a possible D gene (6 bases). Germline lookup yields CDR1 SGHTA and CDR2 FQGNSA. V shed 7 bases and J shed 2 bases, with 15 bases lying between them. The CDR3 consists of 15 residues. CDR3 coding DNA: TGTGCCAGCAACCTGGGGGGACCGACCTACAATGAGCAGTTCTTC. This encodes CASNLGGPTYNEQFF.

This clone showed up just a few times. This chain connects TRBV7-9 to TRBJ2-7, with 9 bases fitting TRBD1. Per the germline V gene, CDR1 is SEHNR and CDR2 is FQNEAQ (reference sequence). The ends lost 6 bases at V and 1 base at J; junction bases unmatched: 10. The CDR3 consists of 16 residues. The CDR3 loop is CASSYLQGARSYEQYF. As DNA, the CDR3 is TGTGCCAGCAGTTATTTACAGGGGGCCCGATCCTACGAGCAGTACTTC.

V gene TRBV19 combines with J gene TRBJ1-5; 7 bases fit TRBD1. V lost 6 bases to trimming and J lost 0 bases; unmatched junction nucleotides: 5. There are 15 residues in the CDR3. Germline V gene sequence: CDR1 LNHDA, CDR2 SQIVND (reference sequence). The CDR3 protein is CASRDRPNSNQPQHF. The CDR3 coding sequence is TGTGCCAGTAGGGACAGGCCGAATAGCAATCAGCCCCAGCATTTT.

In DNA, the CDR3 is TGTGCCAGCAGCGAGGGGGCGTATGGCTACACCTTC. The encoded protein is CASSEGAYGYTF. This chain joins TRBV12-3 or TRBV12-4 and TRBJ1-2, with 7 positions matching TRBD1. With 6 bases clipped from V and 5 bases from J, the junction kept 3 bases outside the gene matches. The CDR3 spans 12 residues.

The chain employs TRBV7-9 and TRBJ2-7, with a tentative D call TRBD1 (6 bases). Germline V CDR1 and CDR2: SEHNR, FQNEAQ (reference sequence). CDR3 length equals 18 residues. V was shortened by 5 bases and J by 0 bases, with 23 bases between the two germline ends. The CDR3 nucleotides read TGTGCCAGCAGCCTTCGACAGGCCCCAAGCAACTTCTCCTACGAGCAGTACTTC. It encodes CASSLRQAPSNFSYEQYF.

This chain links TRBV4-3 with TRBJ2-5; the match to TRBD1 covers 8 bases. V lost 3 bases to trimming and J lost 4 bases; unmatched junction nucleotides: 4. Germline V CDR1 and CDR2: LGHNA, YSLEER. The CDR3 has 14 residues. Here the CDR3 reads CASSQQGAGETQYF. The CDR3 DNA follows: TGCGCCAGCAGCCAGCAGGGGGCAGGAGAGACCCAGTACTTC.

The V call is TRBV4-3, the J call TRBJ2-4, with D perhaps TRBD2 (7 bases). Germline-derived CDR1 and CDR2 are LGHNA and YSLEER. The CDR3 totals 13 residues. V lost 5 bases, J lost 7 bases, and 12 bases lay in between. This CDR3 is CASSTGGPNIQYF. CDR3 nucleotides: TGCGCCAGCAGCACCGGGGGGCCTAACATTCAGTACTTC.

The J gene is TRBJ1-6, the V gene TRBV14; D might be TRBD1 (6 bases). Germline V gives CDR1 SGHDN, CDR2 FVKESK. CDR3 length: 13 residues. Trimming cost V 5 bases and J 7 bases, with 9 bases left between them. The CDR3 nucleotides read TGTGCCAGCAGCACAGGGCCGAATTCACCCCTCCACTTT. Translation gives CASSTGPNSPLHF.

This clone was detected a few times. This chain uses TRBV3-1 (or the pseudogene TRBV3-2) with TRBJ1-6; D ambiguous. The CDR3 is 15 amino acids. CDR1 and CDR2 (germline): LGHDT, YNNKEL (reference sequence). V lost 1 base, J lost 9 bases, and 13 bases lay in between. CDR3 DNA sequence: TGTGCCAGCAGCCAAGGGTGGCGGGTAACTTCACCCCTCCACTTT. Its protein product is CASSQGWRVTSPLHF.

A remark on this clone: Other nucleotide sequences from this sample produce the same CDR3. CDR3 region: CASSFGQGLTEAFF. As DNA, the CDR3 is TGTGCCAGCAGCTTTGGCCAGGGTTTAACTGAAGCTTTCTTT. The chain links TRBV5-6 to TRBJ1-1, with a weak D call TRBD1 (5 bases). The germline V gene encodes CDR1 SGHDT and CDR2 YYEEEE. Trimming cost V 2 bases and J 5 bases, with 13 bases left between them. The CDR3 has 14 residues.

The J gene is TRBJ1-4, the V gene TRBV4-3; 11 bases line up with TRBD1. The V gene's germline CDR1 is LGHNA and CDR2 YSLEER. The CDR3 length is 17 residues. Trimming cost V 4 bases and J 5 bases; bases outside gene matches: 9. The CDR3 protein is CASSPRTGGDINEKLFF. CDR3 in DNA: TGCGCCAGCAGCCCGAGGACAGGGGGCGACATAAATGAAAAACTGTTTTTT.

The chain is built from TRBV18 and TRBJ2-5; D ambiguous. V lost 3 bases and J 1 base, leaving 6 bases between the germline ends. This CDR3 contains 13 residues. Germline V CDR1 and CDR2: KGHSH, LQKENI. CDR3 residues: CASSPLSQETQYF. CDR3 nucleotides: TGTGCCAGCTCACCGCTGAGCCAAGAGACCCAGTACTTC.

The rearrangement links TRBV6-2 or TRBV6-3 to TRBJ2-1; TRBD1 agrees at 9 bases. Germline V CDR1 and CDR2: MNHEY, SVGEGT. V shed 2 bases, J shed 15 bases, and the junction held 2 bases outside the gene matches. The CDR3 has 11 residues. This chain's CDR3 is CASSYGTGRFF. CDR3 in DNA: TGTGCCAGCAGTTACGGGACAGGGAGGTTCTTC.

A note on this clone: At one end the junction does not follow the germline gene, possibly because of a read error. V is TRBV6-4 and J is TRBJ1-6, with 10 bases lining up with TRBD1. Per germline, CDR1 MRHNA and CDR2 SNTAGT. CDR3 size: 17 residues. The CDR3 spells CGSVGGTGVVRGSPLHF. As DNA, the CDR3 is TGTGGCAGCGTTGGGGGGACAGGGGTCGTCCGCGGTTCACCCCTCCACTTT.

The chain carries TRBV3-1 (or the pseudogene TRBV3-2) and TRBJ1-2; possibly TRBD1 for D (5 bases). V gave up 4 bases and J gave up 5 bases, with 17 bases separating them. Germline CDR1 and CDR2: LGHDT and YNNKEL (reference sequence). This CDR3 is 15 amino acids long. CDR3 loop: CASSLNGPGEYGYTF. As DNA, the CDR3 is TGTGCCAGCAGCCTCAACGGGCCGGGGGAATATGGCTACACCTTC.

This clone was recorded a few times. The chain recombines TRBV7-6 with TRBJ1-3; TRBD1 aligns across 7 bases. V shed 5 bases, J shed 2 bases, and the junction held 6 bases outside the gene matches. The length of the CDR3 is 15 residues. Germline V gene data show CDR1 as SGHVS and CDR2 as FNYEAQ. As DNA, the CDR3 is TGTGCCAGCAGCCAGATGACAGGGACTGGAAACACCATATATTTT. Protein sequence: CASSQMTGTGNTIYF.

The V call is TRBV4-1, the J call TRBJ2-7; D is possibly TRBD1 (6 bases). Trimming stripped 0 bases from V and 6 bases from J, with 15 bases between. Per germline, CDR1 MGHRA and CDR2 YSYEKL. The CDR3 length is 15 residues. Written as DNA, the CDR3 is TGCGCCAGCAGCCAAGATGAGGGGGAGACCCTCGAGCAGTACTTC. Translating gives CASSQDEGETLEQYF.

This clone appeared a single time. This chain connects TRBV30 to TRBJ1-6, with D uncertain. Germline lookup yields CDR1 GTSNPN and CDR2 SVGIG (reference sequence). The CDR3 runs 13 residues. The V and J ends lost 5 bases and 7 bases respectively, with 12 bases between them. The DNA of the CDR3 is TGTGCCTGGGGTACAGTAAGAAATTCACCCCTCCACTTT. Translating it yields CAWGTVRNSPLHF.

The CDR3 loop reads CASSLIVSSGANVLTF. CDR3 coding DNA: TGTGCCAGCAGCTTAATAGTTAGCTCTGGGGCCAACGTCCTGACTTTC. The chain uses TRBV5-5 and TRBJ2-6; no clear D gene. Germline CDR1 is SGHKS and CDR2 is YYEKEE (reference sequence). V shed 2 bases and J shed 0 bases, with 9 bases lying between them. CDR3 length equals 16 residues.

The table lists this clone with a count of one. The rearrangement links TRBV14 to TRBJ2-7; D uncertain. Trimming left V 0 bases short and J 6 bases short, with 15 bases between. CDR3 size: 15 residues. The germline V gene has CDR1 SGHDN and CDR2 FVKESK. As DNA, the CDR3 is TGTGCCAGCAGCCAAGATCTGGTAGAGGCACGCGAGCAGTACTTC. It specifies CASSQDLVEAREQYF.

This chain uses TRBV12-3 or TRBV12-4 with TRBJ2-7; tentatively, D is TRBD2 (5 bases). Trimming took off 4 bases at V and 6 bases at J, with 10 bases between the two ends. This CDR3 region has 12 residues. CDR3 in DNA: TGTGCCAGCAGTTCCGTGGCGGGCGAGCAGTACTTC. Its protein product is CASSSVAGEQYF.

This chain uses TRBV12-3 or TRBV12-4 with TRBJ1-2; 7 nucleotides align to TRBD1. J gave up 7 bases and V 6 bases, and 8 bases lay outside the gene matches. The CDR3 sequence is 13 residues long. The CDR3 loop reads CASRVDRAVGYTF. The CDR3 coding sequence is TGTGCCAGCAGGGTCGACAGGGCGGTTGGCTACACCTTC.

The CDR3 loop is CASSAAGQANEKLFF. In DNA, the CDR3 is TGTGCCAGCAGCGCCGCGGGACAGGCGAATGAAAAACTGTTTTTT. The chain uses TRBV11-2 and TRBJ1-4; 8 nucleotides match TRBD1. Germline CDR1 SGHAT, CDR2 FQNNGV. There are 15 residues in the CDR3. V trimming: 5 bases; J trimming: 5 bases; junction bases outside the gene matches: 7.